Listed here is a single T cell receptor beta chain. The antigen remains unidentified. TCRdb re-analysed the 5' RACE reads in MiXCR, keeping a single row per CDR3 protein. The repertoire holds around 57,000 distinct CDR3 sequences, with 28% as singletons. The memory fraction was CD4+CD45RO+CD25- cells. The CDR3 totals 16 residues. The germline gives CDR1 MNHEY, CDR2 SVGEGT. Losses at the gene ends were 5 bases for V and 5 bases for J; bases not matched to a gene: 8. Overall study findings and caveats: The larger cohort examined one V-J beta rearrangement, not whole repertoires. Tumor memory CD4+ T cell TCR gene usage clustered with blood and lymph node memory CD4+ cells and lymph node naive CD4+ cells.

This clonotype was sampled from a female donor with breast cancer. This chain links TRBV6-2 or TRBV6-3 with TRBJ2-7, with 14 bases aligning to TRBD2. Sequencing was done on a sample of tumor-infiltrating memory CD4+ T cells sorted from the breast tumor. Subset defined: memory CD4+ T cells, CD4+CD45RO+CD25-. The chain's CDR3 is CASSQGLAGVLHEQYF. CDR3 nucleotide sequence: TGTGCCAGCAGTCAGGGACTAGCGGGAGTGTTGCACGAGCAGTACTTC.